These 12 T cell receptor beta chains came from one sample sequenced in a study of tumor-infiltrating lymphocytes in primary liver carcinoma. Germline DNA was also extracted, and blood RNA was taken from unsorted whole blood. TCR beta cDNA came from about 0.45 ug total RNA, primed with a constant-region primer. Each TCR beta library was derived from three nested multiplex PCR rounds that employed slightly modified ARM-PCR. With TRBV1-TRBV30 forward primers and a C-beta reverse primer, the first two PCR rounds were run for approximately 10 cycles each. TCRdb processed the multiplex PCR reads anew with MiXCR; each CDR3 protein has one entry. The sample yields 310,000 or so distinct CDR3 sequences, approximately 64% seen once. The sample comprised peripheral blood. Receptors were obtained from a middle-aged man with primary liver carcinoma and hepatitis B virus infection.

This clonotype appeared many times. V is TRBV4-2 and J is TRBJ1-1; unclear D gene. V was clipped by 0 bases and J by 2 bases, with 7 bases between them. Germline V lookup: CDR1 LGHNA, CDR2 YNFKEQ. The CDR3 is made up of 14 amino acids. The CDR3 DNA sequence: TGTGCCAGCAGCCAAGATCAACGAAACACTGAAGCTTTCTTT. Amino acid sequence: CASSQDQRNTEAFF.

On this clonotype: A much larger clone lies one base from this, so it may be a read error. This chain uses TRBV4-2 with TRBJ2-7; either TRBD1 or TRBD2 may fit D (6 bases each). The germline CDR1 and CDR2 sequences are LGHNA and YNFKEQ. This CDR3 comprises 17 residues. The CDR3 loop is CASTQESRGPRSYEQYF. CDR3 coding DNA: TGTGCCAGCACCCAAGAGTCCCGGGGGCCCAGGAGCTACGAGCAGTACTTC.

The V gene is TRBV11-2, the J gene TRBJ2-1; a possible D gene is TRBD2 (6 bases). With 7 bases removed from V and 7 bases from J, the gap between germline ends came to 17 bases. The germline gives CDR1 SGHAT, CDR2 FQNNGV. The CDR3 has 14 residues. CDR3 nucleotides: TGTGCCAGCAACACGGGACTGGCGGGGAATGAGCAGTTCTTC. Translating it yields CASNTGLAGNEQFF. The whole variable domain, remainder taken from reference TRBV11-2 and TRBJ2-1, is EAGVAQSPRYKIIEKRQSVAFWCNPISGHATLYWYQQILGQGPKLLIQFQNNGVVDDSQLPKDRFSAERLKGVDSTLKIQPAKLEDSAVYLCASNTGLAGNEQFFGPGTRLTVL.

The chain has TRBV23-1 and TRBJ2-5; 7 nucleotides align to TRBD1. TRBV23-1 is known as an ORF, though its function is uncertain. The V gene end was trimmed by 1 base and the J gene end by 0 bases; junction bases not matched to a gene: 8. The CDR3 covers 17 residues. CDR3 protein: CASSQWDRGRYQETQYF. The CDR3 DNA follows: TGCGCCAGCAGTCAATGGGACAGAGGGCGATACCAAGAGACCCAGTACTTC.

This chain links TRBV29-1 with TRBJ2-3; a possible D gene is TRBD2 (5 bases). CDR1 is SQVTM, CDR2 ANQGSEA, per germline. Trimming stripped 4 bases from V and 6 bases from J, with 14 bases between. This CDR3 comprises 13 residues. The CDR3 protein is CSVALLAEDTQYF. CDR3 in DNA: TGCAGCGTTGCCTTGCTAGCAGAGGATACGCAGTATTTT.

The chain couples TRBV10-3 to TRBJ2-3; tentatively, D is TRBD2 (6 bases). Germline V gene data show CDR1 as ENHRY and CDR2 as SYGVKD. Trimming took off 4 bases at V and 1 base at J, with 9 bases between the two ends. This CDR3 is built from 14 residues. CDR3 protein: CAISVGGGTDTQYF. Written as DNA, the CDR3 is TGTGCCATCAGTGTGGGGGGAGGCACAGATACGCAGTATTTT.

The V call is TRBV11-2, the J call TRBJ2-1; TRBD1 aligns across 9 bases. The CDR3 runs 15 residues. Germline CDR1 reads SGHAT; CDR2 reads FQNNGV. With 6 bases clipped from V and 11 bases from J, the junction kept 14 bases outside the gene matches. The CDR3 region has the DNA TGTGCCAGCAGGCGGACAGGGGAGGGTGGCAGTAAGCAGTTCTTC. Translating gives CASRRTGEGGSKQFF.

Written as DNA, the CDR3 is TGTGCCAGCAGCCTAGCGGTATGGGGGACCCAGTACTTC. Protein product: CASSLAVWGTQYF. The rearrangement uses TRBV11-2 and TRBJ2-5; 7 bases agree with TRBD2. The junction had 7 bases not matched to a gene; V was cut back by 5 bases and J by 7 bases. The CDR3 consists of 13 residues. The germline gives CDR1 SGHAT, CDR2 FQNNGV.

Concerning this clonotype: A much larger clone sits a single nucleotide away, making a read error possible. This sequence joins TRBV6-1 and TRBJ1-2; tentatively, D is TRBD1 (6 bases). Germline V CDR1 and CDR2: MNHNS, SASEGT. This CDR3 has 15 amino acids. The CDR3 loop is CASREEFGTSYGYTF. DNA of the CDR3: TGTGCCAGCAGAGAAGAGTTTGGGACAAGTTATGGCTACACCTTC.

This clonotype was detected only a few times. This chain connects TRBV13 to TRBJ2-7; 8 nucleotides match TRBD1. Losses at the gene ends were 6 bases for V and 2 bases for J; bases not matched to a gene: 6. Germline V gene sequence: CDR1 PRHDT, CDR2 FYEKMQ (reference sequence). The CDR3 is 14 amino acids. CDR3 protein: CASSRDRPTYEQYF. The CDR3 DNA reads TGTGCCAGCAGTAGGGACAGGCCAACCTACGAGCAGTACTTC.

The sample holds many counts of this clonotype. This CDR3 is CASNSAGGNTGELFF. The CDR3 nucleotides read TGTGCCAGCAATTCAGCGGGGGGGAACACCGGGGAGCTGTTTTTT. This chain links TRBV12-3 or TRBV12-4 with TRBJ2-2, with 9 bases that match TRBD2. CDR3 length: 15 residues. The junction had 4 bases not matched to a gene; V was cut back by 7 bases and J by 1 base.

The rearrangement links TRBV11-2 to TRBJ2-5; D not certain. CDR3 length: 11 residues. Germline V lookup: CDR1 SGHAT, CDR2 FQNNGV. V dropped 3 bases and J dropped 11 bases, with 10 bases sitting between them. The CDR3 DNA reads TGTGCCAGCAGCTTGGATGATGTGCAGTACTTC. Its protein product is CASSLDDVQYF.